This T cell receptor (beta chain) stems from a study of T cell responses to AZD1222 COVID-19 vaccine. Whole-study findings and limits: The number of AZD1222 recipients seropositive at baseline was only five to seven.

Profiling relied on immunoSEQ multiplex PCR, and the TCRdb table lists in-frame clones only, not all of them. Here the sample spans approximately 110,000 clones, about 89% being singletons. In regard to this clone: Its target is unknown.

The TCR comes from an adult in good health. The sample in question was peripheral blood, obtained on day 0 of AZD1222 vaccination.

CDR3 nucleotide sequence: TGTGCCAGCAGTAACCCAGCGGGAGTGTACAATGAGCAGTTCTTC. This sequence encodes CASSNPAGVYNEQFF. The gene calls are TRBV2 and TRBJ2-1, with 8 bases that match TRBD2. Trimming cost V 5 bases and J 4 bases; bases outside gene matches: 7. Germline V gene lookup returns CDR1 SNHLY and CDR2 FYNNEI. The CDR3 loop spans 15 amino acids.